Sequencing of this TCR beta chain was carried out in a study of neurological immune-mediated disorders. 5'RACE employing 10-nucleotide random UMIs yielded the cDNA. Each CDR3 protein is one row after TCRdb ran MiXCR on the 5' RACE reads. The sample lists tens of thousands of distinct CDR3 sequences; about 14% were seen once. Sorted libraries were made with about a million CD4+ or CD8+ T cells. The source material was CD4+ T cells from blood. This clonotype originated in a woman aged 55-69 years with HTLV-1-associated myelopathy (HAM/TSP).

The CDR3 is CASSLELDPDTQYF. In DNA form, the CDR3 reads TGCGCCAGCAGCCTGGAGTTGGACCCGGATACGCAGTATTTT. The chain recombines TRBV5-1 with TRBJ2-3, with D unclear. The CDR3 runs to 14 residues. Trimming took off 4 bases at V and 6 bases at J, with 15 bases between the two ends. Germline lookup yields CDR1 SGHRS and CDR2 YFSETQ.